These 14 T cell receptor beta chains were sequenced from one sample in a study of response to subunit inactivated influenza vaccine. From the RT-PCR reads, TCRdb called clonotypes with MiXCR, one entry per CDR3 protein. Found here are 540,000 or so distinct CDR3 sequences, 13% of them singletons; the top ten hold around 13%. The specimen comprised PBMCs from blood, sampled 40 to 50 days after vaccination. These receptors all come from a man between 45 and 60 years old who received an inactivated influenza vaccine.

This clonotype has ten or more counts. The chain couples TRBV12-3 or TRBV12-4 to TRBJ2-1; 11 nucleotides agree with TRBD2. J lost 7 bases, V lost 3 bases, and 2 bases had no gene match. This CDR3 contains 14 residues. CDR3 nucleotide sequence: TGTGCCAGCAGTTTTACTAGCGGGGGAAATGAGCAGTTCTTC. Translating it yields CASSFTSGGNEQFF.

In regard to this clonotype: Mismatch with germline at one junction end may stem from a read error. The chain combines TRBV29-1 with TRBJ2-1; tentative D call: TRBD2 (6 bases). Germline V gene data show CDR1 as SQVTM and CDR2 as ANQGSEA. The CDR3 has 13 amino acids. The CDR3 bases are TGCAGCGTTCAGGGAGGTCTTAACAATGGGCAGTTCTTC. This codes for CSVQGGLNNGQFF.

This clonotype was seen a handful of times. The V call is TRBV6-2 or TRBV6-3, the J call TRBJ2-1; 10 bases line up with TRBD2. Trimming removed 2 bases from V and 7 bases from J; junction bases left unmatched: 5. CDR1 is MNHEY and CDR2 is SVGEGT in the germline V gene. The CDR3 is 15 residues long. The CDR3 here is CASSYPASGRNEQFF. CDR3 nucleotides: TGTGCCAGCAGTTACCCGGCTAGCGGGAGAAATGAGCAGTTCTTC.

This clonotype occurred many times. The chain joins TRBV5-5 to TRBJ2-7; 11 bases match TRBD2. V lost 4 bases, J lost 2 bases, and 5 bases stayed unmatched. Per germline, CDR1 SGHKS and CDR2 YYEKEE (reference sequence). The CDR3 is made up of 15 amino acids. The CDR3 region is CASSERLAGTYEQYF. The CDR3, as DNA: TGTGCCAGCAGCGAGAGACTAGCGGGAACCTACGAGCAGTACTTC.

Regarding this clonotype: The junction and the germline gene differ at one end; a read error may be behind it. V is TRBV4-2 and J is TRBJ2-3; D is possibly TRBD1 (6 bases). The CDR3 covers 16 residues. Germline CDR1 is LGHNA and CDR2 is YNFKEQ. CDR3 DNA sequence: TGCGCCAGCAGCCAAGATCTGGGGGCAGGCACAGATACGCAGTATTTT. The encoded protein is CASSQDLGAGTDTQYF.

This clonotype was seen only once. This CDR3 reads CASSPRTGRLETQYF. CDR3 sequence (DNA): TGTGCCAGCAGTCCCCGCACCGGGAGATTGGAGACCCAGTACTTC. The gene calls are TRBV27 and TRBJ2-5, with TRBD2 as a possible D gene (6 bases). CDR1 is MNHEY and CDR2 is SMNVEV in the germline V gene (reference sequence). Deletions cut 5 bases from V and 5 bases from J, with 18 bases between. There are 15 residues in the CDR3.

The chain links TRBV5-1 to TRBJ2-2; TRBD1 agrees at 9 bases. V shed 3 bases and J 1 base; nucleotides not matched to a gene: 1. The CDR3 extends over 15 amino acids. Germline V CDR1 and CDR2: SGHRS, YFSETQ. The CDR3 protein is CASSSGQGNTGELFF. The CDR3 nucleotides read TGCGCCAGCAGCTCGGGACAGGGGAACACCGGGGAGCTGTTTTTT.

This clonotype was seen repeatedly, ten times or more. The chain links TRBV11-2 to TRBJ1-1, with 7 bases identical to TRBD1. V was pared by 4 bases and J by 1 base, with 3 bases of the junction left unmatched. Germline CDR1 reads SGHAT; CDR2 reads FQNNGV. This CDR3 contains 14 residues. CDR3 sequence (DNA): TGTGCCAGCAGCTCACAGGGGTCGAACACTGAAGCTTTCTTT. Translation gives CASSSQGSNTEAFF.

This sequence joins TRBV29-1 and TRBJ2-7; 7 bases match TRBD1. This CDR3 comprises 12 residues. V shed 6 bases and J 2 bases; nucleotides not matched to a gene: 4. Germline V gene lookup returns CDR1 SQVTM and CDR2 ANQGSEA. This CDR3 reads CSVQGIAYEQYF. The CDR3 coding sequence is TGCAGCGTACAGGGGATTGCCTACGAGCAGTACTTC.

This clonotype was observed at least ten times. The gene calls are TRBV12-3 or TRBV12-4 and TRBJ2-1, with TRBD1 identical over 8 bases. The trim removed 6 bases at V and 9 bases at J, leaving 10 bases unmatched. This CDR3 is built from 14 residues. The DNA of the CDR3 is TGTGCCAGCAGCCAGACAGGGGCCAGCAGTGAGCAGTTCTTC. Translation: CASSQTGASSEQFF.

This rearrangement joins TRBV5-5 to TRBJ2-7, with 9 bases identical to TRBD1. Germline V gene sequence: CDR1 SGHKS, CDR2 YYEKEE (reference sequence). The CDR3 is 15 residues long. Trimming took 4 bases from V and 0 from J; bases not matched to a gene: 5. CDR3 sequence: CASSPDRGRSYEQYF. For the CDR3, the DNA is TGTGCCAGCAGCCCGGACAGGGGACGCTCCTACGAGCAGTACTTC. Full variable domain (outside the CDR3, taken from reference TRBV5-5 and TRBJ2-7): DAGVTQSPTHLIKTRGQQVTLRCSPISGHKSVSWYQQVLGQGPQFIFQYYEKEERGRGNFPDRFSARQFPNYSSELNVNALLLGDSALYLCASSPDRGRSYEQYFGPGTRLTVT.

The chain links TRBV7-9 to TRBJ1-6; 9 positions match TRBD1. V was pared by 4 bases and J by 9 bases, with 7 bases of the junction left unmatched. Germline values: CDR1 SEHNR, CDR2 FQNEAQ (reference sequence). CDR3 length: 15 residues. CDR3 in amino acids: CASSSSGTGPSPLHF. The CDR3 coding sequence is TGTGCCAGCAGCTCGTCCGGGACAGGGCCTTCACCCCTCCACTTT.

This clonotype occurred a few times. The chain carries TRBV5-1 and TRBJ1-1; D might be TRBD1 (5 bases). CDR1 is SGHRS and CDR2 is YFSETQ in the germline V gene. The length of the CDR3 is 17 residues. V lost 4 bases and J 3 bases, leaving 22 bases between the germline ends. The CDR3 loop is CASSRLSGRLGDTEAFF. The CDR3 bases are TGCGCCAGCAGCCGTCTGTCAGGGCGATTAGGAGACACTGAAGCTTTCTTT.

In its sample, this clonotype was seen a few times. The V and J genes are TRBV11-2 and TRBJ2-1; 11 positions agree with TRBD2. V dropped 5 bases and J dropped 3; count of bases not matched to a gene: 6. Germline CDR1 SGHAT, CDR2 FQNNGV. This CDR3 region has 16 residues. The CDR3 reads CASSTRTSGFYNEQFF. DNA for the CDR3: TGTGCCAGCAGCACGAGGACTAGCGGGTTCTACAATGAGCAGTTCTTC. Full variable domain (remainder filled in from reference TRBV11-2 and TRBJ2-1): EAGVAQSPRYKIIEKRQSVAFWCNPISGHATLYWYQQILGQGPKLLIQFQNNGVVDDSQLPKDRFSAERLKGVDSTLKIQPAKLEDSAVYLCASSTRTSGFYNEQFFGPGTRLTVL.